The 19 T cell receptor beta chains reported below all come from one sample, sequenced in a study of CD8 T cells in ankylosing spondylitis. TCRdb re-called the 5' RACE reads through MiXCR, storing one row per CDR3 protein. Among 180,000 or so distinct CDR3 sequences listed, roughly 11% were seen once. Sequenced input: blood, either unsorted or a sorted T cell fraction (not recorded which). These receptors were collected from a male donor with ankylosing spondylitis or in good health (not recorded which).

This clonotype was seen repeatedly, ten times or more. J is TRBJ2-7 and V is TRBV12-3 or TRBV12-4; 7 bases map to TRBD1. Losses at the gene ends were 4 bases for V and 5 bases for J; bases not matched to a gene: 8. CDR3 length: 14 amino acids. DNA for the CDR3: TGTGCCAGCAGTTCGTGGACAGGTAACCACGAGCAGTACTTC. This encodes CASSSWTGNHEQYF.

In its sample, this clonotype was seen many times. The rearrangement uses TRBV4-3 and TRBJ2-7; 9 bases line up with TRBD1. Germline V CDR1 and CDR2: LGHNA, YSLEER. This CDR3 region has 16 residues. Trimming cost V 0 bases and J 1 base; bases outside gene matches: 4. The CDR3 DNA reads as TGCGCCAGCAGCCAAGATACGGGGACAGGGTCCTACGAGCAGTACTTC. Amino acids: CASSQDTGTGSYEQYF.

The rearrangement links TRBV15 to TRBJ2-7; D is unresolved. Germline V CDR1 and CDR2: LNHNV, YYDKDF (reference sequence). V gave up 0 bases and J gave up 5 bases, with 17 bases separating them. This CDR3 has 16 amino acids. The CDR3 loop reads CATSRDLRLGSHEQYF. The CDR3 coding sequence is TGTGCCACCAGCAGAGATTTGAGGTTAGGGTCCCACGAGCAGTACTTC.

The sample holds many counts of this clonotype. V gene TRBV20-1 combines with J gene TRBJ1-3, with D uncertain. The germline V gene has CDR1 DFQATT and CDR2 SNEGSKA (reference sequence). Deletions cut 1 base from V and 1 base from J, with 11 bases between. This CDR3 has 15 amino acids. Here the CDR3 reads CSARGGQESGNTIYF. The CDR3 DNA is TGCAGTGCTAGAGGAGGGCAGGAGTCTGGAAACACCATATATTTT.

The table lists this clonotype with a few counts. V is TRBV27 and J is TRBJ1-2; D is perhaps TRBD1 (5 bases). The ends were cut back, 4 bases at V and 2 bases at J, with 20 bases in the middle. The CDR3 loop spans 17 amino acids. The V gene's germline CDR1 is MNHEY and CDR2 SMNVEV (reference sequence). The CDR3 DNA reads TGTGCCAGCAGTTCCCGCCAGGACCCGGGGCGCAACTATGGCTACACCTTC. Translating it yields CASSSRQDPGRNYGYTF.

Many counts were recorded for this clonotype. The chain is built from TRBV7-8 and TRBJ1-5; D gene ambiguous. V lost 2 bases to trimming and J lost 2 bases, with 10 bases between them. This CDR3 contains 15 residues. CDR1 and CDR2 from the germline V gene are SGHVS and FQNEAQ. The CDR3 DNA reads TGTGCCAGCAGCTTATTATCAGGCGGCAATCAGCCCCAGCATTTT. Amino acid sequence: CASSLLSGGNQPQHF.

The rearrangement links TRBV19 to TRBJ1-1; D uncertain. V was trimmed by 3 bases and J by 4 bases, leaving 12 bases between them. CDR3 length: 14 residues. CDR1 and CDR2 (germline): LNHDA, SQIVND (reference sequence). Written as DNA, the CDR3 is TGTGCCAGTAGTATTCGGGGTGGTGGCACTGAAGCTTTCTTT. It codes for CASSIRGGGTEAFF.

This clonotype was counted many times. The genes are TRBV20-1 and TRBJ2-7; possibly TRBD2 for D (6 bases). The ends were cut back, 6 bases at V and 0 bases at J, with 15 bases in the middle. The CDR3 is 14 amino acids. Germline V gene lookup returns CDR1 DFQATT and CDR2 SNEGSKA (reference sequence). CDR3 sequence reads: CSALPSGFSYEQYF. As DNA, the CDR3 is TGCAGTGCCCTCCCCAGCGGGTTCTCCTACGAGCAGTACTTC.

The V call is TRBV3-1, the J call TRBJ2-5; D remains ambiguous. This CDR3 has 15 amino acids. Trimming removed 6 bases at V and 4 bases at J, with 18 bases between. Germline CDR1 and CDR2: LGHDT and YNNKEL (reference sequence). This CDR3 is CASREALGLGETQYF. DNA for the CDR3: TGTGCCAGCAGAGAAGCTTTGGGCTTGGGAGAGACCCAGTACTTC.

This sequence joins TRBV7-6 and TRBJ1-2, with a weak D call TRBD1 (6 bases). Looked up from germline, CDR1 is SGHVS and CDR2 is FNYEAQ. The length of the CDR3 is 17 residues. Between the trimmed V and J ends, which lost 5 bases and 0 bases, there was a span of 19 bases. This CDR3 is CASSEGTQGSSNYGYTF. The DNA for the CDR3 is TGTGCCAGCAGCGAGGGAACCCAGGGGTCCTCTAACTATGGCTACACCTTC.

This clonotype occurred a few times. This sequence joins TRBV29-1 and TRBJ2-7; 7 nucleotides match TRBD1. This CDR3 region has 14 residues. V shed 6 bases, J shed 3 bases, and the junction held 11 bases outside the gene matches. CDR1 is SQVTM and CDR2 is ANQGSEA in the germline V gene. CDR3 protein: CSVLGEGANYEQYF. The CDR3, as DNA: TGCAGCGTCCTCGGCGAGGGGGCAAACTACGAGCAGTACTTC.

The V and J genes are TRBV10-3 and TRBJ2-2, with D possibly being TRBD2 (6 bases). Germline V gene data show CDR1 as ENHRY and CDR2 as SYGVKD. Trimming stripped 6 bases from V and 4 bases from J, with 15 bases between. CDR3 length: 15 amino acids. The CDR3 nucleotides are TGTGCCATCAGCAGAGGAGGGGACTCCACCGGGGAGCTGTTTTTT. Encoded protein: CAISRGGDSTGELFF.

This chain joins TRBV28 and TRBJ2-7; the D gene could be TRBD1 or TRBD2 (5 bases each). The CDR3 runs 14 residues. V lost 3 bases and J lost 4, with 13 bases in between. CDR1 MDHEN and CDR2 SYDVKM come from the germline V gene. CDR3 coding DNA: TGTGCCAGCAGTTTGCTTGGGGGTGGGTACGAGCAGTACTTC. Protein: CASSLLGGGYEQYF.

This clonotype has a count of ten or more. The chain joins TRBV20-1 to TRBJ2-3, with 7 bases that match TRBD1. Germline CDR1 reads DFQATT; CDR2 reads SNEGSKA (reference sequence). After removal of 6 bases from V and 1 base from J, the junction contained 7 bases not matched to a gene. This CDR3 spans 14 amino acids. DNA of the CDR3: TGCAGTGCCCCCAGGGGGAGAGGCACAGATACGCAGTATTTT. Its protein product is CSAPRGRGTDTQYF.

This clonotype was seen more than once but under ten times. The CDR3 reads CASSPEGETQYF. The CDR3 DNA sequence: TGCGCCAGCAGCCCGGAAGGGGAGACCCAGTACTTC. The chain combines TRBV5-1 with TRBJ2-5; D unclear. In germline, CDR1 is SGHRS, CDR2 YFSETQ. With 4 bases removed from V and 5 bases from J, the gap between germline ends came to 9 bases. The CDR3 covers 12 residues.

At least ten counts were recorded for this clonotype. The rearrangement joins TRBV15 to TRBJ2-7; D is ambiguous. V lost 4 bases, J lost 0 bases, and 10 bases lay in between. Germline CDR1 is LNHNV and CDR2 is YYDKDF (reference sequence). The CDR3 is made up of 14 amino acids. CDR3 DNA: TGTGCCACCAGCACTGGCGTTTCCTCCTACGAGCAGTACTTC. It codes for CATSTGVSSYEQYF.

This chain joins TRBV2 and TRBJ2-3; 8 bases agree with TRBD2. Per the germline V gene, CDR1 is SNHLY and CDR2 is FYNNEI. CDR3 length equals 13 residues. After removal of 8 bases from V and 6 bases from J, the junction contained 7 bases not matched to a gene. For the CDR3, the DNA is TGTGCCAGCGGCGGGGGGTGGCAGGATACGCAGTATTTT. Translated, it gives CASGGGWQDTQYF.

This clonotype was counted a few times. CDR3 protein: CASRAGRGYTF. For the CDR3, the DNA is TGTGCCAGCAGGGCAGGGCGAGGCTACACCTTC. The chain joins TRBV12-3 or TRBV12-4 to TRBJ1-2; tentatively, D is TRBD1 (5 bases). This CDR3 has 11 residues. Trimming pared 6 bases from V and 8 bases from J, leaving 10 bases between.

This clonotype was counted at least ten times. The chain joins TRBV20-1 to TRBJ2-7; D might be TRBD2 (7 bases). The germline gives CDR1 DFQATT, CDR2 SNEGSKA (reference sequence). Trimming cost V 6 bases and J 1 base, with 16 bases left between them. The CDR3 spans 14 residues. The CDR3 DNA sequence: TGCAGTGCCCTAAAGAAGGGGGGGTCCTACGAGCAGTACTTC. This encodes CSALKKGGSYEQYF.